This record looks at one TCR beta chain sequence and its context. Its antigen is not known. V was trimmed by 6 bases and J by 0 bases, leaving 8 bases between them. The CDR3 runs 13 residues. Using constant-segment primers, 5'RACE produced TCR alpha and TCR beta cDNA libraries carrying sample barcodes and UMIs. TCRdb redid the calling of the 5' RACE reads with MiXCR, one entry per CDR3 protein. Of around 440,000 distinct CDR3 sequences in the sample, 15% to 20% were seen once. This sample was taken from a study of T-cell memory formation after mild COVID-19. Study-level results: There was a balanced CD4/CD8 profile in clones contracting day 15 to 85, and later expanders leaned CD4+. Contracting CD4+ clones lay largely in CM and EM, with CD8+ ones residing in EMRA.

Sequenced material: PBMCs or a T cell subset sorted from them (not recorded which). The TCR sequence derives from an adult woman who had mild COVID-19 (a few samples of this study predate the infection). Cell type and time point are not known. The chain is built from TRBV12-3 or TRBV12-4 and TRBJ1-2; D is unclear. This CDR3 reads CASSPVANYGYTF. The DNA of the CDR3 is TGTGCCAGCAGCCCGGTAGCTAACTATGGCTACACCTTC.